The source of this T cell receptor (beta chain) is a study of human T cells and chemical hapten exposure. In this sample, this clonotype turned up many times. There are 13 residues in the CDR3. Trimming cost V 5 bases and J 10 bases, with 17 bases left between them. Germline V gene data show CDR1 as MNHEY and CDR2 as SVGEGT. This sample's time point: patch test 1, 2 weeks after DPC sensitization. Treatment of the sample: therapeutic diphenylcyclopropenone sensitization with weekly scalp DPC. TCRdb processed the RACE reads anew with MiXCR; each CDR3 protein has one entry. The table includes approximately 110,000 distinct CDR3 sequences, approximately 11% detected once.

The sequencing here drew on whole blood, taken in connection with sensitization to the hapten diphenylcyclopropenone (DPC). This sequence originates from a woman in her thirties or forties with alopecia areata. Some clones in this sample may be carry-over from other donors' samples. The chain recombines TRBV6-2 or TRBV6-3 with TRBJ1-1, with D possibly being TRBD1 (5 bases). This CDR3 is CASSQGGWTRAFF. CDR3 DNA: TGTGCCAGCAGTCAAGGAGGTTGGACAAGAGCTTTCTTT.